This is a list of T cell receptor beta chains from one sample in a study of T cells in Graves' hyperthyroidism and ophthalmopathy. TCRdb passed the multiplex PCR reads through MiXCR, listing each CDR3 protein once. The data contain hundreds of thousands of distinct CDR3 sequences, more than 15% of them singletons. The sequenced material came from blood. These receptors were obtained from a woman between 40 and 55 years old with Graves' ophthalmopathy. Each CDR3 is given with its conserved first and last residue. A D gene is named only where the DNA matches it firmly. Clone size is stated in some rows and not others, as once, few, many or a class when expanded.

CDR3nt: TGTGCCAGCAGGATGGCCGACGACGAACGGAAGAGGCAGTTCTTC
CDR3aa: CASRMADDERKRQFF
v_gene: TRBV6-1
j_gene: TRBJ2-1
abundance: few
d_gene: -

CDR3nt: TGTGCCAGTAGTGTCCAATTAGCGGGAGGGCCCGGAGATACGCAGTATTTT
CDR3aa: CASSVQLAGGPGDTQYF
v_gene: TRBV19
j_gene: TRBJ2-3
abundance: few
d_gene: TRBD2

CDR3nt: TGCAGTGCTATTCGGCGGGGGTCGAACACCGGGGAGCTGTTTTTT
CDR3aa: CSAIRRGSNTGELFF
v_gene: TRBV20-1
j_gene: TRBJ2-2
abundance: many
d_gene: TRBD2

CDR3nt: TGTGCCAGCAGTATCAGACAGGGGATTCGAGAAGATACGCAGTATTTT
CDR3aa: CASSIRQGIREDTQYF
v_gene: TRBV12-3/TRBV12-4
j_gene: TRBJ2-3
abundance: many
d_gene: TRBD1

CDR3nt: TGTGCCAGTAGTTCAGGGGTACGCACCGGGGAGCTGTTTTTT
CDR3aa: CASSSGVRTGELFF
v_gene: TRBV19
j_gene: TRBJ2-2
abundance: -
d_gene: -

CDR3nt: TGTGCCAGCAGCCCCCGGGACAGGGGGACGAGCACTGAAGCTTTCTTT
CDR3aa: CASSPRDRGTSTEAFF
v_gene: TRBV11-2
j_gene: TRBJ1-1
abundance: -
d_gene: TRBD1

CDR3nt: TGCGCCAGCAGCCAGCCTTCGGGCACTGAAGCTTTCTTT
CDR3aa: CASSQPSGTEAFF
v_gene: TRBV4-1
j_gene: TRBJ1-1
abundance: few
d_gene: -

CDR3nt: TGTGCCAGCACCTCGACCCTAGTGGATGAGCAGTTCTTC
CDR3aa: CASTSTLVDEQFF
v_gene: TRBV7-9
j_gene: TRBJ2-1
abundance: few
d_gene: -

CDR3nt: TGCGCCAGCAGCTTGGCAGGGAATGAAAAACTGTTTTTT
CDR3aa: CASSLAGNEKLFF
v_gene: TRBV5-1
j_gene: TRBJ1-4
abundance: many
d_gene: -

CDR3nt: TGCGCCAGCAGCTTGGGCAGGGGGCTTCGAGATACGCAGTATTTT
CDR3aa: CASSLGRGLRDTQYF
v_gene: TRBV5-1
j_gene: TRBJ2-3
abundance: many
d_gene: TRBD1

CDR3nt: TGTGCCAGCAGTTTGAGCGGGGGCTGGGAGACCCAGTACTTC
CDR3aa: CASSLSGGWETQYF
v_gene: TRBV6-5
j_gene: TRBJ2-5
abundance: -
d_gene: TRBD2

CDR3nt: TGTGCCAGCAGCTTTACGGCTGGGCCCCTAGGCGATGAGCAGTTCTTC
CDR3aa: CASSFTAGPLGDEQFF
v_gene: TRBV11-2
j_gene: TRBJ2-1
abundance: many
d_gene: -

CDR3nt: TGTGCCAGCAGTTTCGCGGCCGGGACAGGGATCCACGAGCAGTACTTC
CDR3aa: CASSFAAGTGIHEQYF
v_gene: TRBV27
j_gene: TRBJ2-7
abundance: -
d_gene: TRBD1

CDR3nt: TGCGCCAGCAGCGGGGGACTAGCGAGCTACAATGAGCAGTTCTTC
CDR3aa: CASSGGLASYNEQFF
v_gene: TRBV5-1
j_gene: TRBJ2-1
abundance: -
d_gene: TRBD2

CDR3nt: TGTGCCAGCAGCTCCGTTCCCCCCAGAGAATACGAGCAGTACTTC
CDR3aa: CASSSVPPREYEQYF
v_gene: TRBV7-9
j_gene: TRBJ2-7
abundance: -
d_gene: -

CDR3nt: TGTGCCAGCAGCTTGGGCACGGTCCCCTACGAGCAGTACTTC
CDR3aa: CASSLGTVPYEQYF
v_gene: TRBV5-5
j_gene: TRBJ2-7
abundance: many
d_gene: -

CDR3nt: TGTGCCAGTAGTATTCTAGGCAGGGTGGCTACGAACACCGGGGAGCTGTTTTTT
CDR3aa: CASSILGRVATNTGELFF
v_gene: TRBV19
j_gene: TRBJ2-2
abundance: -
d_gene: -

CDR3nt: TGTGCCAGCAGCTTAGCCCTGACTAGCGTCCAAACTATCGCCACAGATACGCAGTATTTT
CDR3aa: CASSLALTSVQTIATDTQYF
v_gene: TRBV7-9
j_gene: TRBJ2-3
abundance: many
d_gene: TRBD2

CDR3nt: TGTGCCAGCAGCTTAAGGGGGGGGACACCCTACAATGAGCAGTTCTTC
CDR3aa: CASSLRGGTPYNEQFF
v_gene: TRBV7-2
j_gene: TRBJ2-1
abundance: many
d_gene: -

CDR3nt: TGTGCCAGTAGTCCTCAGAGGTACACTGAAGCTTTCTTT
CDR3aa: CASSPQRYTEAFF
v_gene: TRBV19
j_gene: TRBJ1-1
abundance: few
d_gene: -

CDR3nt: TGTGCCAGCAGCCTCCGCTCAGATAGGGGACTAGCGGGAGTAAATGAGCAGTTCTTC
CDR3aa: CASSLRSDRGLAGVNEQFF
v_gene: TRBV7-3
j_gene: TRBJ2-1
abundance: many
d_gene: TRBD2

CDR3nt: TGTGCCAGCAGTGATCAGGGGGCGAACACTGAAGCTTTCTTT
CDR3aa: CASSDQGANTEAFF
v_gene: TRBV9
j_gene: TRBJ1-1
abundance: -
d_gene: TRBD1

CDR3nt: TGTGCCAGCACGGAGAGGCTAGCGAGTGACAATGAGCAGTTCTTC
CDR3aa: CASTERLASDNEQFF
v_gene: TRBV12-3/TRBV12-4
j_gene: TRBJ2-1
abundance: few
d_gene: -

CDR3nt: TGCAGTGCGAGTACCGGGACAGGGAACACCGGGGAGCTGTTTTTT
CDR3aa: CSASTGTGNTGELFF
v_gene: TRBV20-1
j_gene: TRBJ2-2
abundance: few
d_gene: TRBD1

CDR3nt: TGTGCCAGCAGCCAAGATTCCCCTTGGGGCGGGAGGGCCAGCAATGAGCAGTTCTTC
CDR3aa: CASSQDSPWGGRASNEQFF
v_gene: TRBV14
j_gene: TRBJ2-1
abundance: once
d_gene: TRBD2

CDR3nt: TGTGCCAGCAGTGAGTCGGACAGGAACCAGCCCCAGCATTTT
CDR3aa: CASSESDRNQPQHF
v_gene: TRBV2
j_gene: TRBJ1-5
abundance: -
d_gene: TRBD1

CDR3nt: TGTGCCATCAGTGAGACCGAACCCGGGACTGAAGCTTTCTTT
CDR3aa: CAISETEPGTEAFF
v_gene: TRBV10-3
j_gene: TRBJ1-1
abundance: -
d_gene: -

CDR3nt: TGCGCCAGCAGCTTGGACGGGATCAATTCACCCCTCCACTTT
CDR3aa: CASSLDGINSPLHF
v_gene: TRBV5-1
j_gene: TRBJ1-6
abundance: -
d_gene: -

CDR3nt: TGTGCCTGGAGCCTGGACAGGATCAACTATGGCTACACCTTC
CDR3aa: CAWSLDRINYGYTF
v_gene: TRBV30
j_gene: TRBJ1-2
abundance: many
d_gene: TRBD1

CDR3nt: TGCGCCAGCAGCTTGGTTGCGGCTAGCGGGAGCACCGGGGAGCTGTTTTTT
CDR3aa: CASSLVAASGSTGELFF
v_gene: TRBV5-1
j_gene: TRBJ2-2
abundance: few
d_gene: TRBD2

CDR3nt: TGCAGTGCGAGGGGGCCCCTGGAGGGGGCTGGAAACACCATATATTTT
CDR3aa: CSARGPLEGAGNTIYF
v_gene: TRBV20-1
j_gene: TRBJ1-3
abundance: few
d_gene: TRBD1

CDR3nt: TGCAGTGCTAGAGACAGGAGGTTTAATGAAAAACTGTTTTTT
CDR3aa: CSARDRRFNEKLFF
v_gene: TRBV20-1
j_gene: TRBJ1-4
abundance: few
d_gene: -

CDR3nt: TGTGCCAGCAGCCGACTACCGGGACAAAGATACAATGAGCAGTTCTTC
CDR3aa: CASSRLPGQRYNEQFF
v_gene: TRBV11-2
j_gene: TRBJ2-1
abundance: few
d_gene: -

CDR3nt: TGTGCCAGCAGTGACTTGGAGGGACGCACAGATACGCAGTATTTT
CDR3aa: CASSDLEGRTDTQYF
v_gene: TRBV6-1
j_gene: TRBJ2-3
abundance: many
d_gene: -

CDR3nt: TGTGCCAGCAGTTTTACGACATCTGGGGCCAACGTCCTGACTTTC
CDR3aa: CASSFTTSGANVLTF
v_gene: TRBV28
j_gene: TRBJ2-6
abundance: many
d_gene: -

CDR3nt: TGCAGTGCTAGCGGGGGGGCGAAAGGGAATGAGCAGTTCTTC
CDR3aa: CSASGGAKGNEQFF
v_gene: TRBV20-1
j_gene: TRBJ2-1
abundance: few
d_gene: TRBD2

CDR3nt: TGTGCCAGCAGCCCCCTAGGGACTAGCGGCCACTACGAGCAGTACTTC
CDR3aa: CASSPLGTSGHYEQYF
v_gene: TRBV11-2
j_gene: TRBJ2-7
abundance: -
d_gene: TRBD2

CDR3nt: TGTGCCAGCTCACAGAGGGAAACCGGGGAGCTGTTTTTT
CDR3aa: CASSQRETGELFF
v_gene: TRBV18
j_gene: TRBJ2-2
abundance: many
d_gene: -

CDR3nt: TGCAGTGCCTGGCGGCCCGAAGAGACCCAGTACTTC
CDR3aa: CSAWRPEETQYF
v_gene: TRBV20-1
j_gene: TRBJ2-5
abundance: -
d_gene: -

CDR3nt: TGCGCCAGCAGATCAGGACAGATGAACACTGAAGCTTTCTTT
CDR3aa: CASRSGQMNTEAFF
v_gene: TRBV5-1
j_gene: TRBJ1-1
abundance: many
d_gene: -

CDR3nt: TGTGCCAGCAGTCAGACAGGGCCCCCAATCTTGAGTGAGCAGTTCTTC
CDR3aa: CASSQTGPPILSEQFF
v_gene: TRBV12-3/TRBV12-4
j_gene: TRBJ2-1
abundance: few
d_gene: TRBD1

CDR3nt: TGTGCCTGGGATCGAAGCTCTGGAAACACCATATATTTT
CDR3aa: CAWDRSSGNTIYF
v_gene: TRBV30
j_gene: TRBJ1-3
abundance: few
d_gene: -

CDR3nt: TGTGCCAGTGGACAGGGGAGAGTCGGGAACATTCAGTACTTC
CDR3aa: CASGQGRVGNIQYF
v_gene: TRBV2
j_gene: TRBJ2-4
abundance: few
d_gene: TRBD1

CDR3nt: TGTGCCAGCAGCCTATTGGCGACAGGCTTCATGAACACTGAAGCTTTCTTT
CDR3aa: CASSLLATGFMNTEAFF
v_gene: TRBV7-9
j_gene: TRBJ1-1
abundance: few
d_gene: -

CDR3nt: TGTGCCACCAAGGAAGTAACGGGGGGAGGCACAGATACGCAGTATTTT
CDR3aa: CATKEVTGGGTDTQYF
v_gene: TRBV6-1
j_gene: TRBJ2-3
abundance: many
d_gene: TRBD2

CDR3nt: TGTGCCAGCACAACCCTAGCGGGAGCATCAGATACGCAGTATTTT
CDR3aa: CASTTLAGASDTQYF
v_gene: TRBV6-1
j_gene: TRBJ2-3
abundance: few
d_gene: TRBD2

CDR3nt: TGTGCCAGCTCCCCTGGGGGGTCCGACAATGAGCAGTTCTTC
CDR3aa: CASSPGGSDNEQFF
v_gene: TRBV18
j_gene: TRBJ2-1
abundance: few
d_gene: -

CDR3nt: TGTGCCAGCAGTGAACCAGGACAGGGCAAGATCTACGAGCAGTACTTC
CDR3aa: CASSEPGQGKIYEQYF
v_gene: TRBV27
j_gene: TRBJ2-7
abundance: -
d_gene: TRBD1

CDR3nt: TGTGCCAGCAGCTCACCCGCCGGGGAGACCCAGTACTTC
CDR3aa: CASSSPAGETQYF
v_gene: TRBV7-9
j_gene: TRBJ2-5
abundance: many
d_gene: -

CDR3nt: TGTGCCAGCAGTTACTCGGGACTTCTTTACGAGTACGAGCAGTACTTC
CDR3aa: CASSYSGLLYEYEQYF
v_gene: TRBV6-2/TRBV6-3
j_gene: TRBJ2-7
abundance: few
d_gene: -

CDR3nt: TGTGCCAGCAGCTACGGTCCCGGGACAGGGCGAGAGACCCAGTACTTC
CDR3aa: CASSYGPGTGRETQYF
v_gene: TRBV11-2
j_gene: TRBJ2-5
abundance: many
d_gene: TRBD1

CDR3nt: TGCGCCAGCAGCGCAAGCTATAGGACGGACTACTCCTATAATTCACCCCTCCACTTT
CDR3aa: CASSASYRTDYSYNSPLHF
v_gene: TRBV5-1
j_gene: TRBJ1-6
abundance: -
d_gene: -

CDR3nt: TGCAGTGCCCCCCAAGCCCCGCGAGATACGCAGTATTTT
CDR3aa: CSAPQAPRDTQYF
v_gene: TRBV20-1
j_gene: TRBJ2-3
abundance: many
d_gene: -

CDR3nt: TGTGCCAGCAGCCCACCCTGGGGACAGGGGGCTTATCGGAACACCGGGGAGCTGTTTTTT
CDR3aa: CASSPPWGQGAYRNTGELFF
v_gene: TRBV7-9
j_gene: TRBJ2-2
abundance: -
d_gene: TRBD1

CDR3nt: TGTGCCAGCAGCCAATCGGGGGGAATCCAGCCCCAGCATTTT
CDR3aa: CASSQSGGIQPQHF
v_gene: TRBV16
j_gene: TRBJ1-5
abundance: many
d_gene: -